This TCR beta chain was recovered during a study of technical replicates of blood from several donors. The protocol was immunoSEQ multiplex PCR, while the TCRdb copy is restricted to in-frame clones and leaves out a portion. Here the sample spans some 64,000 clones, approximately 97% being singletons. This CDR3 has 12 residues. The germline V gene has CDR1 MGHRA and CDR2 YSYEKL. Trimming stripped 0 bases from V and 10 bases from J, with 9 bases between. The sample was T cells isolated from PBMCs. This clonotype was obtained from a human donor in good health. This sequence joins TRBV4-1 and TRBJ2-5, with a tentative D call TRBD1 (6 bases). This CDR3 reads CASSQDRGSQYF. The CDR3 DNA is TGCGCCAGCAGCCAAGATAGGGGGAGCCAGTACTTC.